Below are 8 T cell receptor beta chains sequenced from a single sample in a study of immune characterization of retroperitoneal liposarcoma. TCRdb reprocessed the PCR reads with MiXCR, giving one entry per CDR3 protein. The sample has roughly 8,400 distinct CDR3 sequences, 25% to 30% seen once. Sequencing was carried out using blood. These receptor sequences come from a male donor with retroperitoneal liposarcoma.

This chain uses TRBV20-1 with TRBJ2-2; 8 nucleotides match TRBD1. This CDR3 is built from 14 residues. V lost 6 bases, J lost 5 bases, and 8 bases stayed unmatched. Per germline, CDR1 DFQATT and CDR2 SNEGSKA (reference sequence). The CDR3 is CSAVDRGGTGELFF. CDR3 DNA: TGCAGTGCCGTCGACAGGGGAGGAACCGGGGAGCTGTTTTTT.

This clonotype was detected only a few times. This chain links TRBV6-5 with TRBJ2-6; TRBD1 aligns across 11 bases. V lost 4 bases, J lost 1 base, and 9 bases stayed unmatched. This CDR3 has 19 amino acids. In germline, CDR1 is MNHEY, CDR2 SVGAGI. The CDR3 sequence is CASSSRTGGLESGANVLTF. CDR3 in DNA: TGTGCCAGCAGTTCACGGACAGGGGGCCTGGAATCTGGGGCCAACGTCCTGACTTTC.

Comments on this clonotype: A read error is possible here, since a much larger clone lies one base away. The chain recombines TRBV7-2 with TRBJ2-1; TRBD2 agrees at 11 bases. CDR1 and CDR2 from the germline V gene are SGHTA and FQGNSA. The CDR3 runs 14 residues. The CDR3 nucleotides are TGTGCCAGCAGCTTAGCTGGGACTAGCGGCACGCGGTACTTC. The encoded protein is CASSLAGTSGTRYF.

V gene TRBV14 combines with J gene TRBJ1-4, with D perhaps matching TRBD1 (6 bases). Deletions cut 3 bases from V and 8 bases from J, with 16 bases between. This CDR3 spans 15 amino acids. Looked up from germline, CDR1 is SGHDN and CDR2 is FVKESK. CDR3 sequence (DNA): TGTGCCAGCAGCCAGGAGGGCAGGGGAATCGAAAAACTGTTTTTT. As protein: CASSQEGRGIEKLFF.

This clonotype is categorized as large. CDR3 sequence reads: CASSYRLALLNEQFF. The CDR3 DNA reads as TGTGCCAGCAGTTATCGGCTAGCGCTACTGAATGAGCAGTTCTTC. The chain uses TRBV6-1 and TRBJ2-1, with a weak D call TRBD2 (6 bases). In germline, CDR1 is MNHNS, CDR2 SASEGT. V was shortened by 5 bases and J by 7 bases, with 18 bases between the two germline ends. The CDR3 has 15 residues.

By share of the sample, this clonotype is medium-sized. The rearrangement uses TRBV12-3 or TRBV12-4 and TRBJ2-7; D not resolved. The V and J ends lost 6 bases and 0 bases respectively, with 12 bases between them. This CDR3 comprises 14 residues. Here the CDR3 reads CASRKELSSYEQYF. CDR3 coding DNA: TGTGCCAGCAGAAAGGAGCTTAGCTCCTACGAGCAGTACTTC.

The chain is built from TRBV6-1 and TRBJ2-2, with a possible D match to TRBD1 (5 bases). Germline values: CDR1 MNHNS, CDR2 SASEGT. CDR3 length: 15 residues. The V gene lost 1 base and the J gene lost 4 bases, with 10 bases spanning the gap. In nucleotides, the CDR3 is TGTGCCAGCAGTGAAGTACAGGATGGCACCGGGGAGCTGTTTTTT. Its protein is CASSEVQDGTGELFF.

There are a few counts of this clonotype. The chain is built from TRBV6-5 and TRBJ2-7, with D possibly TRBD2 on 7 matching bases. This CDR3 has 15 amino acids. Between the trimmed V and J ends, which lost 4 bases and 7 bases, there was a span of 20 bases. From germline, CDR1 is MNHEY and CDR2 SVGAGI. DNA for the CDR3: TGTGCCAGCAGTTCTCTCTTAAGGGGGGGACGGGAGCAGTACTTC. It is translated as CASSSLLRGGREQYF.